A selection of T cell receptor delta chains follows, all from one sample in a study of Vδ1+ human thymocytes. TCRdb reanalysed the multiplex PCR reads with CATT. The sample holds about 73,000 delta-chain clones, roughly a third seen once. The sequenced material came from Vdelta1+ gamma-delta thymocytes from the thymus. These receptors were obtained from a boy in the first two years of life who had congenital heart surgery. CDR3s include the opening cysteine and the closing phenylalanine or tryptophan. The order of the fields is clone size, J gene, D gene, V gene, CDR3 protein, CDR3 DNA. A D gene is named only where the DNA matches it firmly. Part of the rows lack a size; the others show once, few, many or a class for expanded clones.

>few|TRDJ1|NA|TRDV1
CALGELRGIYTDKLIF
TGTGCTCTTGGGGAACTAAGGGGAATATACACCGATAAACTCATCTTT
>few|TRDJ1|TRDD3|TRDV1
CALRGRPTPPRTGGYDKLIF
TGTGCTCTCCGGGGAAGGCCTACACCACCCCGTACTGGGGGATACGATAAACTCATCTTT
>NA|TRDJ1|TRDD3|TRDV1
CALGELRRVKLGAYTDKLIF
TGTGCTCTTGGGGAACTGCGACGGGTGAAACTGGGGGCCTACACCGATAAACTCATCTTT
>NA|TRDJ1|TRDD3|TRDV1
CALVAPVCTGGPKGDKLIF
TGTGCTCTTGTAGCGCCCGTCTGTACTGGGGGCCCCAAGGGCGATAAACTCATCTTT
>NA|TRDJ1|TRDD3|TRDV1
CALGERGVWGIPAKLIF
TGTGCTCTTGGGGAAAGGGGTGTTTGGGGGATACCGGCTAAACTCATCTTT
>few|TRDJ1|NA|TRDV1
CALGESSSWGCDKLIF
TGTGCTCTTGGGGAAAGCTCCTCCTGGGGCTGCGATAAACTCATCTTT
>few|TRDJ1|NA|TRDV1
CALGEFFPGKLIF
TGTGCTCTTGGGGAATTCTTTCCTGGGAAACTCATCTTT
>NA|TRDJ1|TRDD3|TRDV1
CALGEPPGTGGDYLPPFGFYTDKLIF
TGTGCTCTTGGGGAACCACCAGGAACTGGGGGAGACTACCTACCCCCCTTCGGCTTCTACACCGATAAACTCATCTTT
>NA|TRDJ1|NA|TRDV1
CALGGEGPDTDKLIF
TGTGCTCTTGGGGGGGAAGGACCTGACACCGATAAACTCATCTTC
>NA|TRDJ1|NA|TRDV1
CALGELKFPSDKVYTDKLIF
TGTGCTCTTGGGGAACTCAAGTTTCCTAGTGATAAGGTATACACCGATAAACTCATCTTT
>NA|TRDJ1|TRDD3|TRDV1
CALGERCPYWGITVGKLIF
TGTGCTCTTGGGGAACGATGTCCGTACTGGGGGATAACAGTGGGTAAACTCATCTTT
>few|TRDJ1|TRDD3|TRDV1
CALGVPIPRGIHYTDKLIF
TGTGCTCTTGGGGTCCCAATTCCTAGGGGGATACATTACACCGATAAACTCATCTTT
>few|TRDJ1|TRDD3|TRDV1
CALGELRFRTGGYLDTDKLIF
TGTGCTCTTGGGGAACTCCGTTTTCGTACTGGGGGATACCTTGACACCGATAAACTCATCTTT
>NA|TRDJ1|NA|TRDV1
CALGELVLYTDKLIF
TGTGCTCTTGGGGAACTGGTCCTCTACACCGATAAACTCATCTTT
>few|TRDJ1|TRDD3|TRDV1
CALGEWKALGDTRGDKLIF
TGTGCTCTTGGGGAATGGAAGGCACTGGGGGATACGCGCGGCGATAAACTCATCTTT
>NA|TRDJ1|NA|TRDV1
CAASPRPRIRGWFPDKLIF
TGTGCGGCAAGCCCCCGCCCTCGCATAAGAGGTTGGTTCCCCGATAAACTCATCTTT
>NA|TRDJ3|NA|TRDV1
CAPAIRLLRFILGTPTRQMFF
TGTGCTCCTGCGATCCGACTCCTACGCTTTATACTGGGGACCCCGACCCGACAGATGTTTTTC
>NA|TRDJ1|NA|TRDV1
CALGETPGFGPRTDKLIF
TGTGCTCTTGGGGAAACGCCAGGTTTTGGACCTCGCACCGATAAACTCATCTTT
>few|TRDJ1|TRDD3|TRDV1
CALGEPSSTYWGIPHRTDKLIF
TGTGCTCTTGGGGAGCCCTCTTCCACGTACTGGGGGATACCCCACAGGACCGATAAACTCATCTTT
>few|TRDJ1|NA|TRDV1
CALGEAAGDYTDKLIF
TGTGCTCTTGGGGAAGCGGCCGGGGACTACACCGATAAACTCATCTTT
>NA|TRDJ1|TRDD3|TRDV2
CATWGTGVYPYTDKLIF
TGTGCCACATGGGGCACTGGGGTCTACCCGTACACCGATAAACTCATCTTT
>many|TRDJ1|TRDD3|TRDV2
CACDYILGEYTDKLIF
TGTGCCTGTGACTACATACTGGGGGAGTACACCGATAAACTCATCTTT
>NA|TRDJ1|NA|TRDV1
CALGERILFGSGDKLIF
TGTGCTCTTGGGGAACGGATCCTGTTTGGTTCCGGCGATAAACTCATCTTT
>NA|TRDJ1|NA|TRDV1
CALGTRKGGKLIF
TGTGCTCTTGGGACCCGTAAGGGTGGCAAACTCATCTTT
>NA|TRDJ1|NA|TRDV1
CALGELGPTPGGTDKLIF
TGTGCTCTTGGGGAACTGGGGCCTACTCCTGGAGGCACCGATAAACTCATCTTT
>NA|TRDJ1|TRDD3|TRDV1
CALGELYVSRGYRNTDKLIF
TGTGCTCTTGGGGAACTGTATGTCTCGCGGGGATACCGTAACACCGATAAACTCATCTTT
>few|TRDJ1|TRDD3|TRDV1
CALGELGIHLGDHKLIF
TGTGCTCTTGGGGAACTCGGGATTCACCTGGGGGATCATAAACTCATCTTT
>few|TRDJ1|TRDD3|TRDV1
CALGELVSRSYGRRRLGDLYTDKLIF
TGTGCTCTTGGGGAACTAGTGAGTCGTTCCTACGGTCGACGTAGGCTGGGGGATTTGTACACCGATAAACTCATCTTT
>NA|TRDJ1|NA|TRDV1
CALGGLWNGGPESYTDKLIF
TGTGCTCTTGGGGGTTTGTGGAACGGGGGACCCGAGTCCTACACCGATAAACTCATCTTT